The 19 T cell receptor beta chains listed next were all sequenced from one sample in a study of blood T cell repertoires in COVID-19. TCRdb's copy holds only in-frame clones and misses some; the assay was immunoSEQ multiplex PCR. The table lists about 180,000 clones, approximately 82% of them singletons. Sequenced sample: PBMCs or T cells enriched from blood (not recorded which). These receptors were obtained from a woman in her forties or fifties who had recovered from COVID-19.

This rearrangement joins TRBV27 to TRBJ2-1; 8 nucleotides line up with TRBD1. This CDR3 has 13 amino acids. Looked up from germline, CDR1 is MNHEY and CDR2 is SMNVEV (reference sequence). Trimming took 8 bases from V and 10 from J; bases not matched to a gene: 10. The CDR3 region has the DNA TGTGCCAGCGGTGGACAGGGAGGAGTCGAGCAGTTCTTC. Its protein is CASGGQGGVEQFF.

J is TRBJ2-1 and V is TRBV27, with 8 positions matching TRBD1. This CDR3 comprises 15 residues. Germline CDR1 is MNHEY and CDR2 is SMNVEV (reference sequence). With V trimmed by 2 bases and J by 3 bases, 3 bases remained unmatched. The CDR3 spells CASSLMGTGYNEQFF. The CDR3 region has the DNA TGTGCCAGCAGTTTAATGGGGACAGGCTACAATGAGCAGTTCTTC.

The chain has TRBV6-1 and TRBJ1-2; tentative D call: TRBD1 (5 bases). The length of the CDR3 is 14 residues. V lost 1 base and J lost 4, with 10 bases in between. The germline V gene encodes CDR1 MNHNS and CDR2 SASEGT. CDR3 in amino acids: CASSEEGNSYGYTF. The DNA for the CDR3 is TGTGCCAGCAGTGAAGAGGGGAACAGCTATGGCTACACCTTC.

The rearrangement joins TRBV27 to TRBJ2-4; D is perhaps TRBD2 (6 bases). Trimming left V 6 bases short and J 6 bases short, with 15 bases between. The CDR3 is 14 amino acids. Germline lookup yields CDR1 MNHEY and CDR2 SMNVEV (reference sequence). Here the CDR3 reads CASRPGGALNIQYF. As DNA, the CDR3 is TGTGCCAGCAGACCTGGAGGGGCCCTAAACATTCAGTACTTC.

The V and J genes are TRBV30 and TRBJ1-1; D gene ambiguous. The CDR3 loop spans 11 amino acids. CDR1 GTSNPN and CDR2 SVGIG come from the germline V gene (reference sequence). The ends were cut back, 3 bases at V and 6 bases at J, with 8 bases in the middle. CDR3 amino acids: CAWRTVAEAFF. The CDR3 bases are TGTGCCTGGAGGACTGTGGCTGAAGCTTTCTTT. The complete variable domain, with remaining parts taken from reference TRBV30 and TRBJ1-1, reads SQTIHQWPATLVQPVGSPLSLECTVEGTSNPNLYWYRQAAGRGLQLLFYSVGIGQISSEVPQNLSASRPQDRQFILSSKKLLLSDSGFYLCAWRTVAEAFFGQGTRLTVV.

This clone was picked up a small number of times. This rearrangement joins TRBV5-4 to TRBJ2-2; 7 nucleotides match TRBD1. CDR1 is SGHNT, CDR2 YYREEE, per germline (reference sequence). Losses at the gene ends were 5 bases for V and 6 bases for J; bases not matched to a gene: 10. The CDR3 has 15 amino acids. This CDR3 is CASSAGTVRAGELFF. The CDR3 bases are TGTGCCAGCAGTGCAGGGACAGTCAGAGCCGGGGAGCTGTTTTTT.

The V call is TRBV18, the J call TRBJ1-4; D is unclear. V lost 6 bases and J lost 8, with 19 bases in between. This CDR3 is built from 15 residues. The germline CDR1 and CDR2 sequences are KGHSH and LQKENI. The CDR3 here is CASSPRQREGEKLFF. In DNA form, the CDR3 reads TGTGCCAGCTCGCCCCGGCAAAGGGAGGGAGAAAAACTGTTTTTT.

The rearrangement links TRBV28 to TRBJ2-1, with a possible D match to TRBD2 (6 bases). The CDR3 runs 12 residues. The ends were cut back, 6 bases at V and 8 bases at J, with 11 bases in the middle. Germline lookup yields CDR1 MDHEN and CDR2 SYDVKM. The CDR3 region is CASSLPGDEQFF. In nucleotides, the CDR3 is TGTGCCAGCAGCTTACCGGGGGATGAGCAGTTCTTC.

This clone occurred a few times. V gene TRBV18 combines with J gene TRBJ1-1, with 9 bases aligning to TRBD1. Germline CDR1 KGHSH, CDR2 LQKENI. This CDR3 is 14 amino acids long. The junction had 10 bases not matched to a gene; V was cut back by 4 bases and J by 10 bases. For the CDR3, the DNA is TGTGCCAGCTCACTACGGACAGGGGAAAGAGGAGCTTTCTTT. Its translation is CASSLRTGERGAFF.

This rearrangement joins TRBV2 to TRBJ1-3; D gene uncertain. Germline CDR1 SNHLY, CDR2 FYNNEI. The CDR3 is 18 residues long. Deletions cut 5 bases from V and 5 bases from J, with 25 bases between. CDR3 DNA: TGTGCCAGCAGTCTTGGCCAGGTCGACGGCGACGTGAGAAACACCATATATTTT. It encodes CASSLGQVDGDVRNTIYF. The entire variable domain, with the rest obtained from reference TRBV2 and TRBJ1-3, is as follows: EPEVTQTPSHQVTQMGQEVILRCVPISNHLYFYWYRQILGQKVEFLVSFYNNEISEKSEIFDDQFSVERPDGSNFTLKIRSTKLEDSAMYFCASSLGQVDGDVRNTIYFGEGSWLTVV.

The chain recombines TRBV19 with TRBJ2-7; 12 positions agree with TRBD2. V was pared by 6 bases and J by 3 bases, with 12 bases of the junction left unmatched. This CDR3 is 17 amino acids long. The germline V gene encodes CDR1 LNHDA and CDR2 SQIVND (reference sequence). The CDR3 spells CASSPSPGTSGFYEQYF. The CDR3 DNA follows: TGTGCCAGTAGCCCCAGCCCCGGGACTAGCGGGTTCTACGAGCAGTACTTC.

The chain is built from TRBV18 and TRBJ2-3, with D perhaps TRBD2 (6 bases). This CDR3 comprises 15 residues. With 2 bases removed from V and 5 bases from J, the gap between germline ends came to 14 bases. From germline, CDR1 is KGHSH and CDR2 LQKENI. CDR3 region: CASSPSGGMGDTQYF. The CDR3 nucleotides read TGTGCCAGCTCACCATCGGGCGGGATGGGAGATACGCAGTATTTT.

The J gene is TRBJ2-1, the V gene TRBV5-4; the D gene is possibly TRBD1 (5 bases). The CDR3 covers 15 residues. V was cut by 6 bases and J by 5 bases, with 18 bases left in between. The germline V gene has CDR1 SGHNT and CDR2 YYREEE (reference sequence). The CDR3 bases are TGTGCCAGCACCGCCCTCGATACAGGCAACAATGAGCAGTTCTTC. Its protein product is CASTALDTGNNEQFF. Using reference TRBV5-4 and TRBJ2-1 for the parts outside the CDR3, the full variable domain is ETGVTQSPTHLIKTRGQQVTLRCSSQSGHNTVSWYQQALGQGPQFIFQYYREEENGRGNFPPRFSGLQFPNYSSELNVNALELDDSALYLCASTALDTGNNEQFFGPGTRLTVL.

This chain connects TRBV19 to TRBJ2-2; the match to TRBD1 covers 7 bases. From germline, CDR1 is LNHDA and CDR2 SQIVND (reference sequence). The CDR3 covers 17 residues. J gave up 0 bases and V 3 bases, and 7 bases lay outside the gene matches. CDR3 sequence reads: CASSMVRQGANTGELFF. The CDR3, as DNA: TGTGCCAGTAGTATGGTCCGACAGGGTGCGAACACCGGGGAGCTGTTTTTT.

The rearrangement links TRBV28 to TRBJ1-5, with TRBD1 matching 7 bases. Losses at the gene ends were 7 bases for V and 8 bases for J; bases not matched to a gene: 14. This CDR3 contains 15 residues. Germline CDR1 is MDHEN and CDR2 is SYDVKM. DNA of the CDR3: TGTGCCAGCATCACTTTGGGGACAGCGGCAGAGCCCCAGCATTTT. It specifies CASITLGTAAEPQHF.

The genes are TRBV5-1 and TRBJ2-3; possibly TRBD2 for D (5 bases). The CDR3 is made up of 12 amino acids. Germline V gene lookup returns CDR1 SGHRS and CDR2 YFSETQ. The V end was cut by 6 bases, the J end by 6 bases, with 11 bases between. The CDR3 DNA follows: TGCGCCAGCACCGAGGGTTGGGATACGCAGTATTTT. Amino acids: CASTEGWDTQYF.

A few counts support this clone. The J gene is TRBJ2-7, the V gene TRBV7-2, with D unresolved. The CDR3 is 14 residues long. Germline CDR1 and CDR2: SGHTA and FQGNSA. The germline V and J ends were trimmed by 3 bases and 7 bases, with 16 bases remaining between them. The CDR3 DNA sequence: TGTGCCAGCAGCTTCGCCGCTCTCTCCGGGGAGCAGTACTTC. Its protein is CASSFAALSGEQYF.

This rearrangement joins TRBV6-4 to TRBJ2-3, with unresolved D. V lost 4 bases to trimming and J lost 7 bases, with 9 bases between them. Germline lookup yields CDR1 MRHNA and CDR2 SNTAGT. This CDR3 is built from 12 residues. The CDR3 loop reads CASSGNGYTQYF. As DNA, the CDR3 is TGTGCCAGCAGTGGTAACGGGTATACGCAGTATTTT.

The chain joins TRBV25-1 to TRBJ1-5; 9 nucleotides match TRBD1. V was pared by 9 bases and J by 8 bases, with 8 bases of the junction left unmatched. Germline loops: CDR1 MGHDK, CDR2 SYGVNS. This CDR3 region has 13 residues. Here the CDR3 reads CARRTGDSEPQHF. The CDR3 DNA reads TGTGCCAGAAGGACAGGGGATTCAGAGCCCCAGCATTTT.